This T cell receptor beta chain was sequenced during a study of blood T cell repertoires in COVID-19. Study-wide background: T cells, B-cell-depleted T cells, or PBMCs provided the cDNA or gDNA that served as material.

Generated by immunoSEQ multiplex PCR, the TCRdb table keeps only in-frame clones and is missing some. The sample includes over 80,000 clones, 65% to 90% of them seen just once. This CDR3 comprises 14 residues. Germline V gene lookup returns CDR1 MNHEY and CDR2 SVGAGI. Trimming took 6 bases from V and 4 from J, leaving 15 bases between them. This TCR was sampled from a man older than 75 with active or convalescent COVID-19. The sequenced material came from peripheral blood. The gene calls are TRBV6-5 and TRBJ1-2; no firm D call. The DNA for the CDR3 is TGTGCCAGCAGACCCCGGACTTTCGGCTATGGCTACACCTTC. It codes for CASRPRTFGYGYTF.